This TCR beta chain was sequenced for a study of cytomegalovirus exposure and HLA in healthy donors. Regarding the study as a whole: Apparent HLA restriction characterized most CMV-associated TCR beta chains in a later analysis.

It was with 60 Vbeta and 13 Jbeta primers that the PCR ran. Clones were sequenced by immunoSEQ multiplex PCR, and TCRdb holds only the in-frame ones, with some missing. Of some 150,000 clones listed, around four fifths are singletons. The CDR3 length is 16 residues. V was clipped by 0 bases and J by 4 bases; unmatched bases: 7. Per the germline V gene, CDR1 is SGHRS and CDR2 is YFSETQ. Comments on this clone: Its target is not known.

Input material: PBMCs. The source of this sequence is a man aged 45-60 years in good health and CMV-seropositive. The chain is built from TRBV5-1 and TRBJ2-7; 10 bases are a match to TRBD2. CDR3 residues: CASSLERTSGVYEQYF. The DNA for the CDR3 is TGCGCCAGCAGCTTGGAGCGGACTAGCGGAGTTTACGAGCAGTACTTC.